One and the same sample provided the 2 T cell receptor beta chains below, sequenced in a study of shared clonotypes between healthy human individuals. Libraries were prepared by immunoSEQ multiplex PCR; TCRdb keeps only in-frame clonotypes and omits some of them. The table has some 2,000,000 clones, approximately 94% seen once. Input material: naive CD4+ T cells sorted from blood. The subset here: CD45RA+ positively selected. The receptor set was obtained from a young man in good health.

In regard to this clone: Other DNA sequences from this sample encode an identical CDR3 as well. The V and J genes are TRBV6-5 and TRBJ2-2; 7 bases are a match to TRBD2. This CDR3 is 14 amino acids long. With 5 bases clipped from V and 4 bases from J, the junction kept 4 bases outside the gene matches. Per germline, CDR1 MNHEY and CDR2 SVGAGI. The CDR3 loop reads CASSPPGGTGELFF. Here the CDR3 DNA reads TGTGCCAGCAGTCCCCCGGGGGGCACCGGGGAGCTGTTTTTT.

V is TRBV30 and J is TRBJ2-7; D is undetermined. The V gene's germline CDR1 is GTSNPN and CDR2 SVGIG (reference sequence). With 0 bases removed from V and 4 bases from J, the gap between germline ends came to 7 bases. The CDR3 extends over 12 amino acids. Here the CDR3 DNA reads TGTGCCTGGAGTGTACAACTTTACGAGCAGTACTTC. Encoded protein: CAWSVQLYEQYF.